The 18 T cell receptor beta chains listed next were all sequenced from one sample in a study of T cells in Graves' hyperthyroidism and ophthalmopathy. Authors of the study amplified TCR beta CDR3 regions from RNA transcripts. During a first-round RT-PCR of the TCR CDR3, the HTBI primer set was used. TCRdb itself ran the multiplex PCR reads through MiXCR, one entry per CDR3 protein. The table shows 450,000 to 650,000 distinct CDR3 sequences, with approximately 15% occurring only once. The sequenced sample consisted of blood. All receptors come from a woman aged 18-29 years with Graves' ophthalmopathy.

The chain couples TRBV14 to TRBJ2-3; 7 bases map to TRBD2. With 1 base clipped from V and 4 bases from J, the junction kept 8 bases outside the gene matches. The CDR3 has 16 amino acids. CDR1 and CDR2 from the germline V gene are SGHDN and FVKESK. CDR3 sequence reads: CASSQGFRGRADTQYF. CDR3 sequence (DNA): TGTGCCAGCAGCCAAGGTTTCCGGGGGAGGGCAGATACGCAGTATTTT. Filled out from reference TRBV14 and TRBJ2-3, the complete variable domain reads EAGVTQFPSHSVIEKGQTVTLRCDPISGHDNLYWYRRVMGKEIKFLLHFVKESKQDESGMPNNRFLAERTGGTYSTLKVQPAELEDSGVYFCASSQGFRGRADTQYFGPGTRLTVL.

This clonotype was detected many times. J is TRBJ2-7 and V is TRBV29-1, with D maybe TRBD2 (7 bases). The CDR3 contains 20 residues. Looked up from germline, CDR1 is SQVTM and CDR2 is ANQGSEA. Trimming removed 1 base from V and 0 bases from J, with 28 bases in between. CDR3 in amino acids: CSVEVPRWLADDRNSYEQYF. The DNA for the CDR3 is TGCAGCGTTGAAGTCCCACGGTGGCTAGCGGATGACAGGAACTCCTACGAGCAGTACTTC.

The CDR3 loop reads CAWSLPPGQGKTEAFF. The CDR3 nucleotides are TGTGCCTGGAGTTTGCCCCCGGGACAGGGGAAAACTGAAGCTTTCTTT. The rearrangement joins TRBV30 to TRBJ1-1; 10 nucleotides align to TRBD1. J lost 5 bases, V lost 2 bases, and 11 bases had no gene match. Germline V CDR1 and CDR2: GTSNPN, SVGIG (reference sequence). The CDR3 loop spans 16 amino acids. Full variable domain (missing parts from reference TRBV30 and TRBJ1-1): SQTIHQWPATLVQPVGSPLSLECTVEGTSNPNLYWYRQAAGRGLQLLFYSVGIGQISSEVPQNLSASRPQDRQFILSSKKLLLSDSGFYLCAWSLPPGQGKTEAFFGQGTRLTVV.

The chain combines TRBV27 with TRBJ2-2; TRBD1 or TRBD2 may be the D gene (5 bases each). V lost 5 bases to trimming and J lost 3 bases, with 19 bases between them. The CDR3 totals 17 residues. Germline CDR1 and CDR2: MNHEY and SMNVEV (reference sequence). Written as DNA, the CDR3 is TGTGCCAGCAGTCCGACCGGGACGAAAGGGGACACCGGGGAGCTGTTTTTT. Protein sequence: CASSPTGTKGDTGELFF.

This clonotype was detected a few times. The chain recombines TRBV7-6 with TRBJ1-5; no definite D call. The CDR3 totals 17 residues. Between the trimmed V and J ends, which lost 8 bases and 2 bases, there was a span of 22 bases. In germline, CDR1 is SGHVS, CDR2 FNYEAQ. The CDR3 DNA sequence: TGTGCCAGCTCCTCCCAGAGAGGTTCCTGGGGCAATCAGCCCCAGCATTTT. Its translation: CASSSQRGSWGNQPQHF.

V gene TRBV29-1 combines with J gene TRBJ2-1, with D possibly matching TRBD2 (6 bases). Germline V gene lookup returns CDR1 SQVTM and CDR2 ANQGSEA. This CDR3 contains 10 residues. The CDR3 loop reads CSGGYNEQFF. The CDR3 bases are TGCAGTGGGGGGTACAATGAGCAGTTCTTC.

Many counts were recorded for this clonotype. The V and J genes are TRBV30 and TRBJ2-2, with TRBD1 matching over 8 bases. The V gene end was trimmed by 3 bases and the J gene end by 1 base; junction bases not matched to a gene: 7. The V gene's germline CDR1 is GTSNPN and CDR2 SVGIG (reference sequence). This CDR3 has 16 amino acids. CDR3 residues: CAWRRTGLVNTGELFF. The CDR3 bases are TGTGCCTGGAGACGGACAGGGCTCGTGAACACCGGGGAGCTGTTTTTT.

The CDR3 region is CSAAGLASTDTQYF. CDR3 sequence (DNA): TGCAGTGCCGCCGGACTAGCGAGCACAGATACGCAGTATTTT. The chain links TRBV20-1 to TRBJ2-3, with TRBD2 identical over 9 bases. The CDR3 consists of 14 residues. Germline V gives CDR1 DFQATT, CDR2 SNEGSKA (reference sequence). V dropped 6 bases and J dropped 0; count of bases not matched to a gene: 4.

In this sample, this clonotype turned up many times. V gene TRBV30 combines with J gene TRBJ1-4, with a tentative D call TRBD1 (5 bases). The CDR3 has 12 amino acids. V lost 8 bases and J 2 bases, leaving 9 bases between the germline ends. Germline loops: CDR1 GTSNPN, CDR2 SVGIG (reference sequence). The CDR3 here is CATRGTNEKLFF. CDR3 sequence (DNA): TGTGCCACACGGGGGACTAATGAAAAACTGTTTTTT.

Turning to this clonotype: A much larger clone sits a single nucleotide away, making a read error possible. Given the absence of the conserved phenylalanine or tryptophan at the CDR3 end, a read error is likely. The rearrangement uses TRBV12-5 and TRBJ1-5; TRBD1 is a possible D gene (5 bases). Germline V lookup: CDR1 LGHNT, CDR2 FRNRAP. This CDR3 has 15 residues. Trimming pared 2 bases from V and 6 bases from J, leaving 14 bases between. This chain's CDR3 is CASGLQQVVSQPQHL. In DNA form, the CDR3 reads TGTGCTAGTGGTTTGCAACAGGTCGTCTCTCAGCCCCAGCATCTT.

This clonotype was seen only a few times. The junction shows a germline mismatch at one end, possibly a read error. The V gene is TRBV24-1, the J gene TRBJ1-2, with TRBD1 as a possible D gene (5 bases). The CDR3 length is 14 residues. CDR1 is KGHDR, CDR2 SFDVKD, per germline. As DNA, the CDR3 is TGTGCCACCAGTGACCCCACCGGGGCCTATGGCTACGCCTTC. Translation: CATSDPTGAYGYAF.

This clonotype was counted many times. This chain uses TRBV11-3 with TRBJ2-3, with D hard to call. The V end lost 8 bases, the J end lost 2 bases, and 17 bases lay between the germline ends. The CDR3 length is 15 residues. Germline CDR1 is SGHNT and CDR2 is YENEEA. The CDR3 protein is CASSQDFSFTDTQYF. The CDR3 DNA reads TGTGCCAGCTCTCAAGACTTTTCCTTCACAGATACGCAGTATTTT.

This clonotype was recorded many times. The rearrangement uses TRBV11-3 and TRBJ2-1; 16 bases fit TRBD2. J was trimmed by 0 bases and V by 5 bases; bases with no gene match: 10. This CDR3 contains 20 residues. In germline, CDR1 is SGHNT, CDR2 YENEEA. CDR3 region: CASSPSWGLAGGDSYNEQFF. The CDR3, as DNA: TGTGCCAGCAGCCCCTCCTGGGGACTAGCGGGAGGGGACTCCTACAATGAGCAGTTCTTC.

This clonotype was picked up many times. The chain uses TRBV3-1 and TRBJ1-1; tentatively, D is TRBD1 (5 bases). Germline V gene sequence: CDR1 LGHDT, CDR2 YNNKEL (reference sequence). The CDR3 contains 15 residues. V lost 5 bases and J 8 bases, leaving 21 bases between the germline ends. This CDR3 reads CASSSEPGTKPEAFF. CDR3 nucleotide sequence: TGTGCCAGCAGCTCAGAACCCGGGACTAAACCCGAAGCTTTCTTT. The whole variable domain, remainder taken from reference TRBV3-1 and TRBJ1-1, is DTAVSQTPKYLVTQMGNDKSIKCEQNLGHDTMYWYKQDSKKFLKIMFSYNNKELIINETVPNRFSPKSPDKAHLNLHINSLELGDSAVYFCASSSEPGTKPEAFFGQGTRLTVV.

This clonotype was recorded a few times. The V call is TRBV9, the J call TRBJ2-7; 7 nucleotides align to TRBD2. The V gene end was trimmed by 0 bases and the J gene end by 0 bases; junction bases not matched to a gene: 3. This CDR3 contains 15 residues. Germline CDR1 SGDLS, CDR2 YYNGEE. The CDR3 region is CASSVVGGSSYEQYF. In DNA, the CDR3 is TGTGCCAGCAGCGTAGTAGGCGGGAGCTCCTACGAGCAGTACTTC.

V gene TRBV5-1 combines with J gene TRBJ2-7; TRBD2 might be the D (5 bases). This CDR3 region has 15 residues. Trimming left V 4 bases short and J 0 bases short, with 14 bases between. Germline values: CDR1 SGHRS, CDR2 YFSETQ. CDR3 amino acids: CASSDLSGSSYEQYF. In DNA form, the CDR3 reads TGCGCCAGCAGCGACTTAAGCGGAAGCTCCTACGAGCAGTACTTC.

This clonotype has just a few counts. The rearrangement joins TRBV29-1 to TRBJ2-2, with 14 nucleotides matching TRBD2. The V segment lost 6 bases and the J segment 3 bases; nucleotides outside the gene matches: 6. This CDR3 is 16 amino acids long. CDR1 and CDR2 from the germline V gene are SQVTM and ANQGSEA. CDR3 region: CSVTGLAGEDTGELFF. CDR3 bases: TGCAGCGTCACGGGACTAGCGGGAGAAGACACCGGGGAGCTGTTTTTT.

This clonotype was counted a few times. The chain combines TRBV5-6 with TRBJ2-7; D is ambiguous. Germline values: CDR1 SGHDT, CDR2 YYEEEE. V dropped 0 bases and J dropped 3 bases, with 7 bases sitting between them. The CDR3 is 13 residues long. The CDR3 protein is CASSLAPFYEQYF. The CDR3 nucleotides read TGTGCCAGCAGCTTGGCTCCCTTCTACGAGCAGTACTTC.